The next 6 T cell receptor beta chains were all read from a single sample in a study of CD8 T cells in Susac syndrome. It was with random hexamers that about 0.45 to 1 ug RNA was reverse transcribed. TCRdb analysed the immunoSEQ multiplex PCR reads with MiXCR anew, one entry per CDR3 protein. This table holds some 75,000 distinct CDR3 sequences, about 93% found once. Input material: CD8+ T cells from PBMCs. Every receptor here comes from a human donor with Susac syndrome.

This chain connects TRBV4-2 to TRBJ2-7, with 8 positions matching TRBD1. J lost 6 bases, V lost 4 bases, and 14 bases had no gene match. The CDR3 is 16 residues long. Germline assignment: CDR1 LGHNA and CDR2 YNFKEQ. The CDR3 reads CASSPKDGGQGVEQYF. As DNA, the CDR3 is TGTGCCAGCAGCCCCAAGGATGGTGGACAGGGTGTCGAGCAGTACTTC.

The count of this clonotype is one. The chain has TRBV10-3 and TRBJ2-2, with D unresolved. Germline values: CDR1 ENHRY, CDR2 SYGVKD. CDR3 size: 11 residues. The germline V and J ends were trimmed by 10 bases and 6 bases, with 9 bases remaining between them. The chain's CDR3 is CASYSSGELFF. The DNA for the CDR3 is TGTGCCAGCTATAGCTCCGGGGAGCTGTTTTTT.

The chain recombines TRBV28 with TRBJ1-2; tentatively, D is TRBD1 (5 bases). This CDR3 region has 17 residues. Per the germline V gene, CDR1 is MDHEN and CDR2 is SYDVKM. The V end lost 3 bases, the J end lost 3 bases, and 20 bases lay between the germline ends. CDR3 sequence (DNA): TGTGCCAGCAGTTTTCCCGCCCGGGAGGGGAGGGACTATGGCTACACCTTC. It encodes CASSFPAREGRDYGYTF.

This chain uses TRBV5-1 with TRBJ2-5; 10 nucleotides agree with TRBD2. This CDR3 has 15 residues. J lost 3 bases, V lost 0 bases, and 2 bases had no gene match. Germline V lookup: CDR1 SGHRS, CDR2 YFSETQ. The CDR3 is CASSLALAGEETQYF. CDR3 DNA: TGCGCCAGCAGCTTGGCCCTAGCGGGAGAAGAGACCCAGTACTTC.

The V gene is TRBV5-4, the J gene TRBJ1-2; the D is unclear. Germline assignment: CDR1 SGHNT and CDR2 YYREEE (reference sequence). The CDR3 length is 14 residues. V lost 6 bases to trimming and J lost 0 bases, with 12 bases between them. CDR3 nucleotides: TGTGCCAGCACCCTCTGGGGTGCTAACTATGGCTACACCTTC. This encodes CASTLWGANYGYTF.

V is TRBV12-5 and J is TRBJ2-2; TRBD2 might be the D (6 bases). This CDR3 is built from 20 residues. Trimming shortened V by 1 base and J by 3 bases, and 24 bases separated the two germline ends. The germline V gene encodes CDR1 LGHNT and CDR2 FRNRAP. For the CDR3, the DNA is TGTGCTAGTGGTTTGGCACCGGATATGCAGGGACTTGTGGACACCGGGGAGCTGTTTTTT. It yields the protein CASGLAPDMQGLVDTGELFF.